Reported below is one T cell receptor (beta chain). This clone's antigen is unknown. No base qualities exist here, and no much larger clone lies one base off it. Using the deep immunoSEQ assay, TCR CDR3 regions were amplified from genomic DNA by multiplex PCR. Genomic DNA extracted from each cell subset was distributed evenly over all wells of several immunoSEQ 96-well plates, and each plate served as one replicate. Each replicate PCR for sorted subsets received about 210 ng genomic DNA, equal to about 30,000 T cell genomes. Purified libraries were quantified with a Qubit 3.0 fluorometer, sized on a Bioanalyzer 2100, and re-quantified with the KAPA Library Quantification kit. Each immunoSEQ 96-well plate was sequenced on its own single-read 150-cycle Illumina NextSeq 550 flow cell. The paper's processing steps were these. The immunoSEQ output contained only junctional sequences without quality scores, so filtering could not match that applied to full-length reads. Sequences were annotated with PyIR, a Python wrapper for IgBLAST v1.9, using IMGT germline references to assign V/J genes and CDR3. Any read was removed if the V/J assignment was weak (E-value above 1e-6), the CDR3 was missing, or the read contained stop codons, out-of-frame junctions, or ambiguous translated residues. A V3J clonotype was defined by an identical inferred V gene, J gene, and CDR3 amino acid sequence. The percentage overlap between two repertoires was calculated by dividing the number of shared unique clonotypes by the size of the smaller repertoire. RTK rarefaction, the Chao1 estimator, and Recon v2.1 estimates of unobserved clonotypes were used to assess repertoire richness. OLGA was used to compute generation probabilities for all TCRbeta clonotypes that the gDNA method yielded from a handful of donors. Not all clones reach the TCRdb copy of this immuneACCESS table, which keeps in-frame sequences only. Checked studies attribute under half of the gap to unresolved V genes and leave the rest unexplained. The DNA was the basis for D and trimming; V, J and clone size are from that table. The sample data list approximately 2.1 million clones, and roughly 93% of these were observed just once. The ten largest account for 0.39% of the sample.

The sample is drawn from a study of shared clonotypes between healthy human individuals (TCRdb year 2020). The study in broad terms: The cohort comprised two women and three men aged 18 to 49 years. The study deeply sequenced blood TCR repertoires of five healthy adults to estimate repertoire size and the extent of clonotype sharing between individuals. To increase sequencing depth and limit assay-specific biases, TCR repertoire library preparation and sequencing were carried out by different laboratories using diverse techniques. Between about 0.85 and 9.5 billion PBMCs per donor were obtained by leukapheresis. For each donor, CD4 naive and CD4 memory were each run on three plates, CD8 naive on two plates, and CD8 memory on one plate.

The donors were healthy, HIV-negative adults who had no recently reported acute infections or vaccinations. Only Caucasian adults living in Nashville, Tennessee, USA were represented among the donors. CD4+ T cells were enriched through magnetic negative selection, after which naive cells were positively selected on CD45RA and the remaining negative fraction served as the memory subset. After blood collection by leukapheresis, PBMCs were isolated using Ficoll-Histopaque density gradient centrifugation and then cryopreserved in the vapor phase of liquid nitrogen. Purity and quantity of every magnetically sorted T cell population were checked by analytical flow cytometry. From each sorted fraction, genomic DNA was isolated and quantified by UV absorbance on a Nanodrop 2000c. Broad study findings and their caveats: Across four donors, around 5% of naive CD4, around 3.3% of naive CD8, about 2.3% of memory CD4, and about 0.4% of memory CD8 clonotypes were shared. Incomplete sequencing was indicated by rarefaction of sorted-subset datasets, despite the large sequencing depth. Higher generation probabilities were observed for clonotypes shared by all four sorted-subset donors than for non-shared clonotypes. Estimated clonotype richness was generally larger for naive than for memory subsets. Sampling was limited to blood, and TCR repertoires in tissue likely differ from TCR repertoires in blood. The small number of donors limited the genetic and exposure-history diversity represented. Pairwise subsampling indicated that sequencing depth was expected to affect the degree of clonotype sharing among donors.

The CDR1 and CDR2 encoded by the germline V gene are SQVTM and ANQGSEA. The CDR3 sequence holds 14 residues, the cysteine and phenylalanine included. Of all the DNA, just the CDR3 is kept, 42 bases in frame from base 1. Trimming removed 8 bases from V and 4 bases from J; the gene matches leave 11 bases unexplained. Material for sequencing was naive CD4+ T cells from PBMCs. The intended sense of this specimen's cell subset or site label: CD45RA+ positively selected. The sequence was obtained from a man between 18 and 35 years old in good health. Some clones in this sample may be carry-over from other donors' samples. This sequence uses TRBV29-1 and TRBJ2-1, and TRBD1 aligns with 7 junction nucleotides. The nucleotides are TGCAGCAACCTGACAGGGCCCCCTTACAATGAGCAGTTCTTC. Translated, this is CSNLTGPPYNEQFF.